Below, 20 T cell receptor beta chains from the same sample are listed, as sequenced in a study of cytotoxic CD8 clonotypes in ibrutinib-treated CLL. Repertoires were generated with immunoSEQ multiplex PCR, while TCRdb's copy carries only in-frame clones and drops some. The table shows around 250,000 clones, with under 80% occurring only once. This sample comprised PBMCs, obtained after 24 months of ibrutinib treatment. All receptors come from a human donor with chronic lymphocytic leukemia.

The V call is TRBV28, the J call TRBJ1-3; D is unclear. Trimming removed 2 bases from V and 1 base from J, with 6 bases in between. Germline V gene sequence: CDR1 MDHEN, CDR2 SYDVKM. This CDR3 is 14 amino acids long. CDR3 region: CASSLSTSGNTIYF. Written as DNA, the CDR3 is TGTGCCAGCAGTTTAAGTACTTCTGGAAACACCATATATTTT.

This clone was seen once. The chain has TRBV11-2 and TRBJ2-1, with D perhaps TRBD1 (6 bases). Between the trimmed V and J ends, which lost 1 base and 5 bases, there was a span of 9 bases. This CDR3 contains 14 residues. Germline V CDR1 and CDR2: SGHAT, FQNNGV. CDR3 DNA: TGTGCCAGCAGCTTAGGGTGGGGGCACAATGAGCAGTTCTTC. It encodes CASSLGWGHNEQFF.

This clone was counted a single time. CDR3 in DNA: TGTGCCAGCAGTTCCGGGACTCCGATTGGAATGAATGAGCAGTTCTTC. Amino acids: CASSSGTPIGMNEQFF. This chain joins TRBV6-6 and TRBJ2-1; possibly TRBD2 for D (6 bases). The germline CDR1 and CDR2 sequences are MNHNY and SVGAGI (reference sequence). V lost 4 bases and J 7 bases, leaving 20 bases between the germline ends. The CDR3 has 16 residues.

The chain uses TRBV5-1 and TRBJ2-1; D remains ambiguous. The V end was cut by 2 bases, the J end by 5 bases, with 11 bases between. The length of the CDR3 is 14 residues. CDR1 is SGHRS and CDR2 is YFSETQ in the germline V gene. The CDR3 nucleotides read TGCGCCAGCAGCTTTTCGGACCAACACAATGAGCAGTTCTTC. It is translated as CASSFSDQHNEQFF.

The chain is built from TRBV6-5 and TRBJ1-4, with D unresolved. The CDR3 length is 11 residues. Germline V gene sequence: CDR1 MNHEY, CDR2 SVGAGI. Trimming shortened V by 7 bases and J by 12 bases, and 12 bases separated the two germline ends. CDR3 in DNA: TGTGCCAGCACAAACAGCTACGAACTGTTTTTT. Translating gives CASTNSYELFF.

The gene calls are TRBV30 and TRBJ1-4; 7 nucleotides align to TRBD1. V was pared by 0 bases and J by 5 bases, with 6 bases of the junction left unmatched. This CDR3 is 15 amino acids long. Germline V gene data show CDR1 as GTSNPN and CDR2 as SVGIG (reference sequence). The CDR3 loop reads CAWSVPGTVNEKLFF. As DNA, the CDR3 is TGTGCCTGGAGTGTCCCCGGGACAGTGAATGAAAAACTGTTTTTT.

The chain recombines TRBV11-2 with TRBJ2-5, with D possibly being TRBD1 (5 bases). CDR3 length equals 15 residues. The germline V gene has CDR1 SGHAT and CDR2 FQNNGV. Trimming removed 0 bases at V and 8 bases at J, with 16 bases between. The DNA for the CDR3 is TGTGCCAGCAGCTTAGATAGCTCAGGGCCTCAAACCCAGTACTTC. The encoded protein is CASSLDSSGPQTQYF.

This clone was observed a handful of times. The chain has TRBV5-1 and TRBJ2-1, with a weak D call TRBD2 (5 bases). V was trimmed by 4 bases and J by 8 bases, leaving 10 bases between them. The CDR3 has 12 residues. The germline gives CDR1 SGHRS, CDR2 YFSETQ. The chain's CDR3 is CASSESSYEQFF. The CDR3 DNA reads TGCGCCAGCAGCGAGTCTAGCTATGAGCAGTTCTTC.

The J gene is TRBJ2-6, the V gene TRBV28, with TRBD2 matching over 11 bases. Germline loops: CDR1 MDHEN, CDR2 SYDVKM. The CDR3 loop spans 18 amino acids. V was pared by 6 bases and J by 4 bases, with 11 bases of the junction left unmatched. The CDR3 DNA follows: TGTGCCAGCAGACAACTAGCGGGGGATCCCGTGGGGGCCAACGTCCTGACTTTC. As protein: CASRQLAGDPVGANVLTF.

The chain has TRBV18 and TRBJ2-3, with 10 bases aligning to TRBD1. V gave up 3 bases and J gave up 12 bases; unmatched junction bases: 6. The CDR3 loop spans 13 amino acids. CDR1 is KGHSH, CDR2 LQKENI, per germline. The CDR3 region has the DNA TGTGCCAGCTCACCCTCGACAGGGGGCTTTCAGTATTTT. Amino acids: CASSPSTGGFQYF.

The CDR3 DNA reads as TGTGCCAGCAGTTACAGGGGGCCGGCGCGTACCCAGTACTTC. It specifies CASSYRGPARTQYF. V is TRBV27 and J is TRBJ2-5; 9 bases align to TRBD1. Germline assignment: CDR1 MNHEY and CDR2 SMNVEV (reference sequence). The CDR3 extends over 14 amino acids. V was clipped by 4 bases and J by 8 bases; unmatched bases: 8.

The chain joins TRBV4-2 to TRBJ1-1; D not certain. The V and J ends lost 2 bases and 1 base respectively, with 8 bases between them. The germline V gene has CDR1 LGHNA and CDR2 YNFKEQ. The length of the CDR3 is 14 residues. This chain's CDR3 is CASSQTVENTEAFF. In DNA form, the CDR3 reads TGTGCCAGCAGCCAAACCGTTGAGAACACTGAAGCTTTCTTT.

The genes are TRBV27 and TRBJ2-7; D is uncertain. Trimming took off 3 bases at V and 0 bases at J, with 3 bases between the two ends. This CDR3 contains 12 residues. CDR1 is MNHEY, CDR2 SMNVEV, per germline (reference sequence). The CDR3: CASSFRSYEQYF. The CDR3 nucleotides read TGTGCCAGCAGTTTCCGCTCCTACGAGCAGTACTTC.

The CDR3 sequence is CATAVFQGYTF. CDR3 bases: TGTGCCACCGCGGTGTTCCAAGGCTACACCTTC. The V call is TRBV28, the J call TRBJ1-2; no reliable D call. Looked up from germline, CDR1 is MDHEN and CDR2 is SYDVKM. This CDR3 is built from 11 residues. Trimming removed 10 bases at V and 8 bases at J, with 14 bases between.

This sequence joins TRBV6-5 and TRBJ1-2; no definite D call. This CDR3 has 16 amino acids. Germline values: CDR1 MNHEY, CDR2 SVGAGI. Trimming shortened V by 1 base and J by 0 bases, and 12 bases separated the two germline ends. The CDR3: CASSYYERRSNYGYTF. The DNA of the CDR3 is TGTGCCAGCAGTTACTATGAAAGGCGCTCTAACTATGGCTACACCTTC.

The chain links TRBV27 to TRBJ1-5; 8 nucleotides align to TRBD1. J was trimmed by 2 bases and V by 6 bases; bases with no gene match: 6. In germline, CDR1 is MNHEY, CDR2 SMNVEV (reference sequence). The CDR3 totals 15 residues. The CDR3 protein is CASSQGAGGNQPQHF. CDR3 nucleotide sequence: TGTGCCAGCAGCCAGGGGGCGGGTGGCAATCAGCCCCAGCATTTT.

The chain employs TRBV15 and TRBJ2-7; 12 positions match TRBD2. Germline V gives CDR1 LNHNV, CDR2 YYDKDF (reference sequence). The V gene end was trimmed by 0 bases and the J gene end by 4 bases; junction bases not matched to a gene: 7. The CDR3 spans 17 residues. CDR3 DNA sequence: TGTGCCACCAGCAGAGATAGTACGACTAGCGGGAGATACGAGCAGTACTTC. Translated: CATSRDSTTSGRYEQYF.

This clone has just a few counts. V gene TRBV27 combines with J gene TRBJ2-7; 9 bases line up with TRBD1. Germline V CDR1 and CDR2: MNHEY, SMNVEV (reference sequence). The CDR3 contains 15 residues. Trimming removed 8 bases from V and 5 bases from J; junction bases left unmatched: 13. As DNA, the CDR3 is TGTGCCAGCGCCTTTGGTGACAGGGGGGCCCACGAGCAGTACTTC. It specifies CASAFGDRGAHEQYF.

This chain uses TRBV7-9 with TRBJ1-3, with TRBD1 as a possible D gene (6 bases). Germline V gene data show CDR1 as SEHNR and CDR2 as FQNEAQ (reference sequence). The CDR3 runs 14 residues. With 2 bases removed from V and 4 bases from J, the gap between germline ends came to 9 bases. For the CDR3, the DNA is TGTGCCAGCAGCTTATACAGGGACGGAAACACCATATATTTT. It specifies CASSLYRDGNTIYF.

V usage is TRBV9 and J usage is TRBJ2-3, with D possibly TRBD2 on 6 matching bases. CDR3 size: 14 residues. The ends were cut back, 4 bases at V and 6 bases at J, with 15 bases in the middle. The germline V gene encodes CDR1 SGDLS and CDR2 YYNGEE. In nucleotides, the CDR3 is TGTGCCAGCAGCCCTGGGGGGACCTCGGATACGCAGTATTTT. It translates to CASSPGGTSDTQYF. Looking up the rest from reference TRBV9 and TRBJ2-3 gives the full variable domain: DSGVTQTPKHLITATGQRVTLRCSPRSGDLSVYWYQQSLDQGLQFLIQYYNGEERAKGNILERFSAQQFPDLHSELNLSSLELGDSALYFCASSPGGTSDTQYFGPGTRLTVL.